This TCR beta chain was found in a study of Graves' ophthalmopathy and Graves' hyperthyroidism. Researchers took RNA transcripts and amplified TCR beta CDR3 regions from them. The library came from an HTBI-primed first-round RT-PCR and a second-round multiplex PCR. TCRdb redid the calling of the multiplex PCR reads with MiXCR, one entry per CDR3 protein. Here the sample spans hundreds of thousands of distinct CDR3 sequences, roughly 41% being singletons. This clonotype occurred many times. V lost 5 bases to trimming and J lost 6 bases, with 14 bases between them. The CDR3 extends over 14 amino acids. The germline V gene encodes CDR1 LNHDA and CDR2 SQIVND (reference sequence).

Material for sequencing was peripheral blood. This sequence joins TRBV19 and TRBJ1-5, with a possible D match to TRBD1 (5 bases). The source is an adult man with Graves' ophthalmopathy. The CDR3 region has the DNA TGTGCCAGTAGTTCCCAAAGGGGAGGTCAGCCCCAGCATTTT. It encodes CASSSQRGGQPQHF.